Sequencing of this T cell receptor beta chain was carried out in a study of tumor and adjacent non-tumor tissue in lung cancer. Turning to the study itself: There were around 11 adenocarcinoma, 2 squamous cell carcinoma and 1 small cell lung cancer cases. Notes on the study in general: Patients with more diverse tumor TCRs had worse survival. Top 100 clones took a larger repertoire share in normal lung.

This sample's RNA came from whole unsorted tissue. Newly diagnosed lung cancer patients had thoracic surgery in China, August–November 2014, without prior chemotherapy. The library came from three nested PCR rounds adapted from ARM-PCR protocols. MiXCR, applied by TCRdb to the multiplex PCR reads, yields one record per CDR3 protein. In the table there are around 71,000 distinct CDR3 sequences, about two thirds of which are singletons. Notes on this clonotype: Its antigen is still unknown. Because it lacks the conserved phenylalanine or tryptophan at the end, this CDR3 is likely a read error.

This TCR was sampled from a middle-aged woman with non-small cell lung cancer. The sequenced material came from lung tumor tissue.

This chain's CDR3 is CARSPKDPSRETQYV. DNA of the CDR3: TGTGCCAGGAGCCCAAAGGACCCTTCCAGGGAGACCCAGTACGTC. J is TRBJ2-5 and V is TRBV11-2; unclear D gene. CDR1 SGHAT and CDR2 FQNNGV come from the germline V gene. The CDR3 length is 15 residues. V lost 9 bases, J lost 5 bases, and 22 bases lay in between.